One sample yielded the 13 T cell receptor beta chains listed below, sequenced in a study of blood T cells in healthy people across ages (dated by TCRdb to between 2015 and 2016). The library was built by means of 5' RACE. The instrument was an Illumina HiSeq 2500. A second roughly 6 to 11 cycle PCR used a sample-barcoded 5' primer and a J-beta primer mix. TCRdb passed the public sequencing reads through fastp at Q25 and MiXCR, retaining productive beta sequences. Duplicate CDR3 protein sequences are folded into a single record with the most common DNA and genes. This sample holds about 640,000 distinct CDR3 sequences; over 40% were observed only once. The ten largest make up around 32% of the sample. Material for sequencing was blood. These receptors were obtained from a man at least 80 years old in good health.

This clonotype was detected once. The CDR3 region is CASSLAGPIREQYF. The CDR3 DNA reads TGTGCCAGCAGCCTAGCCGGGCCTATAAGGGAGCAGTACTTC. This chain connects TRBV5-6 to TRBJ2-5; maybe TRBD2 (5 bases). In germline, CDR1 is SGHDT, CDR2 YYEEEE. Trimming shortened V by 4 bases and J by 11 bases, and 21 bases separated the two germline ends. The CDR3 runs to 14 residues.

V is TRBV7-2 and J is TRBJ2-3; weak D call: TRBD1 (6 bases). This CDR3 spans 12 amino acids. Between the trimmed V and J ends, which lost 7 bases and 12 bases, there was a span of 17 bases. The germline gives CDR1 SGHTA, CDR2 FQGNSA. CDR3 coding DNA: TGTGCCAGCACCGTGGGGGCCAGCGGACAGTATTTT. Amino acid sequence: CASTVGASGQYF.

The chain links TRBV27 to TRBJ2-3, with 7 positions matching TRBD2. Per germline, CDR1 MNHEY and CDR2 SMNVEV (reference sequence). With V trimmed by 8 bases and J by 3 bases, 14 bases remained unmatched. CDR3 length equals 16 residues. The CDR3: CASGLKRGDGTDTQYF. CDR3 nucleotides: TGTGCCAGCGGGCTGAAGCGGGGAGATGGTACAGATACGCAGTATTTT.

This clonotype has a count of ten or more. The chain links TRBV29-1 to TRBJ2-7; D is possibly TRBD2 (6 bases). The germline V gene encodes CDR1 SQVTM and CDR2 ANQGSEA. This CDR3 is 12 amino acids long. V was trimmed by 6 bases and J by 1 base, leaving 10 bases between them. CDR3 DNA: TGCAGCGTCGCCGGGGGTTCCTACGAGCAGTACTTC. Translated: CSVAGGSYEQYF.

The chain links TRBV12-3 or TRBV12-4 to TRBJ1-5, with D perhaps TRBD1 (5 bases). The CDR3 runs to 14 residues. Trimming took off 5 bases at V and 3 bases at J, with 11 bases between the two ends. This CDR3 is CASSGDGINQPQHF. The CDR3 bases are TGTGCCAGCAGTGGGGACGGAATCAATCAGCCCCAGCATTTT.

This clonotype was picked up a small number of times. The V call is TRBV4-2, the J call TRBJ2-7; 13 positions match TRBD2. V dropped 6 bases and J dropped 3; count of bases not matched to a gene: 11. The CDR3 covers 17 residues. Germline V CDR1 and CDR2: LGHNA, YNFKEQ. The CDR3 is CASSSGGTSGIVYEQYF. DNA for the CDR3: TGTGCCAGCAGTTCGGGGGGGACTAGCGGGATAGTCTACGAGCAGTACTTC.

The V call is TRBV20-1, the J call TRBJ1-1, with TRBD1 matching over 7 bases. The ends lost 5 bases at V and 0 bases at J; junction bases unmatched: 3. This CDR3 has 13 amino acids. CDR1 is DFQATT and CDR2 is SNEGSKA in the germline V gene (reference sequence). The CDR3 reads CSAWDSMNTEAFF. CDR3 DNA: TGCAGTGCTTGGGACAGCATGAACACTGAAGCTTTCTTT.

This clonotype was observed at least ten times. V usage is TRBV7-2 and J usage is TRBJ1-6, with no clear D. The CDR3 extends over 13 amino acids. The germline V and J ends were trimmed by 3 bases and 8 bases, with 8 bases remaining between them. In germline, CDR1 is SGHTA, CDR2 FQGNSA. The CDR3 DNA reads as TGTGCCAGCAGCTTGATCGGTGATTCACCCCTCCACTTT. Amino acids: CASSLIGDSPLHF.

V is TRBV5-5 and J is TRBJ2-3; 8 bases agree with TRBD1. The CDR3 runs 16 residues. Germline lookup yields CDR1 SGHKS and CDR2 YYEKEE (reference sequence). J lost 2 bases, V lost 4 bases, and 9 bases had no gene match. In DNA, the CDR3 is TGTGCCAGCAGCCTCACTCCGGACAGGGTCACAGATACGCAGTATTTT. Translation gives CASSLTPDRVTDTQYF.

This sequence joins TRBV2 and TRBJ1-5; TRBD1 aligns across 8 bases. V gave up 5 bases and J gave up 6 bases; unmatched junction bases: 6. Germline CDR1 is SNHLY and CDR2 is FYNNEI. The CDR3 is 14 residues long. The CDR3 sequence is CASSIQGGRQPQHF. In DNA form, the CDR3 reads TGTGCCAGCAGTATACAGGGGGGCCGTCAGCCCCAGCATTTT.

V and J are TRBV20-1 and TRBJ2-1; 10 bases are shared with TRBD1. Germline V gene lookup returns CDR1 DFQATT and CDR2 SNEGSKA (reference sequence). With 3 bases clipped from V and 7 bases from J, the junction kept 6 bases outside the gene matches. The CDR3 has 14 amino acids. The CDR3 bases are TGCAGTGCTAGGGGACAGGGGACGTTGAATGAGCAGTTCTTC. This gives the protein CSARGQGTLNEQFF.

The CDR3 loop is CASSSDRSLELFF. DNA for the CDR3: TGTGCCAGCAGCTCGGACAGGTCGTTGGAGCTGTTTTTT. This chain joins TRBV7-2 and TRBJ2-2; 7 positions match TRBD1. V lost 4 bases, J lost 10 bases, and 6 bases stayed unmatched. CDR3 size: 13 residues. The germline V gene encodes CDR1 SGHTA and CDR2 FQGNSA.

This clonotype has more than one count but fewer than ten. The chain recombines TRBV3-1 with TRBJ2-4, with D uncertain. The CDR3 spans 15 residues. CDR1 and CDR2 from the germline V gene are LGHDT and YNNKEL (reference sequence). V lost 0 bases, J lost 4 bases, and 10 bases lay in between. This chain's CDR3 is CASSQDWAAKNIQYF. CDR3 nucleotides: TGTGCCAGCAGCCAAGATTGGGCAGCAAAAAACATTCAGTACTTC.